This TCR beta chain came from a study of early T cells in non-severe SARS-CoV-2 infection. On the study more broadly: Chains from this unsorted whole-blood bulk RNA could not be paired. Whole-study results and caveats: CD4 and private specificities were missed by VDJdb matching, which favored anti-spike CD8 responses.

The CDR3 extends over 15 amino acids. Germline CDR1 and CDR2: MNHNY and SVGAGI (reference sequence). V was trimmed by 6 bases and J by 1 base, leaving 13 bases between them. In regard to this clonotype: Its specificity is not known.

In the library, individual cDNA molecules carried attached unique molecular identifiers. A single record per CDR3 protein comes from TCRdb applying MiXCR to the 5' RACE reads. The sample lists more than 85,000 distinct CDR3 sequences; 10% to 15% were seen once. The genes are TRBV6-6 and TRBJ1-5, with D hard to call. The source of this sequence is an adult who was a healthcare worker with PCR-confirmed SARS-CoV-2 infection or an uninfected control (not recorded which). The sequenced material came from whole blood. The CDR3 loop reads CASSPRAPSNQPQHF. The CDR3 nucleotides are TGTGCCAGCAGCCCACGGGCACCGAGCAATCAGCCCCAGCATTTT.